This entry lists 31 T cell receptor beta chains sequenced from one sample in a study of blood T cell repertoires in COVID-19. Sequencing used immunoSEQ multiplex PCR; TCRdb keeps in-frame clones, though not all of them. Found here are under 200,000 clones, approximately 84% of them singletons; the top ten hold over 2.5%. Sequencing used peripheral blood. Every receptor here comes from a human donor with acute or convalescent COVID-19. The donor label of this sample is uncertain.

Only one count was recorded for this clone. This sequence joins TRBV6-1 and TRBJ1-5; the match to TRBD1 covers 9 bases. V shed 0 bases and J 4 bases; nucleotides not matched to a gene: 7. CDR1 and CDR2 from the germline V gene are MNHNS and SASEGT. This CDR3 is built from 17 residues. The CDR3 sequence is CASSEAGQGRGNQPQHF. The DNA for the CDR3 is TGTGCCAGCAGTGAAGCGGGACAGGGAAGGGGGAATCAGCCCCAGCATTTT.

J is TRBJ2-2 and V is TRBV19; 9 bases map to TRBD2. The CDR3 is made up of 16 amino acids. With 0 bases clipped from V and 7 bases from J, the junction kept 6 bases outside the gene matches. CDR1 is LNHDA and CDR2 is SQIVND in the germline V gene (reference sequence). Written as DNA, the CDR3 is TGTGCCAGTAGTATAGATGCGGGAGGGCCGGTCGGGGAGCTGTTTTTT. This codes for CASSIDAGGPVGELFF.

There are a few counts of this clone. DNA for the CDR3: TGTGCCAGCAGCCGAAGCAGACAGAGTTTCACAGATACGCAGTATTTT. It is translated as CASSRSRQSFTDTQYF. This chain joins TRBV11-2 and TRBJ2-3; perhaps TRBD1 as D (5 bases). V was clipped by 5 bases and J by 2 bases, with 17 bases between them. This CDR3 is built from 16 residues. CDR1 and CDR2 (germline): SGHAT, FQNNGV. The full variable domain, with the rest looked up from reference TRBV11-2 and TRBJ2-3, is EAGVAQSPRYKIIEKRQSVAFWCNPISGHATLYWYQQILGQGPKLLIQFQNNGVVDDSQLPKDRFSAERLKGVDSTLKIQPAKLEDSAVYLCASSRSRQSFTDTQYFGPGTRLTVL.

CDR3 amino acids: CASSTSYEQYF. CDR3 sequence (DNA): TGCGCCAGCAGCACTTCCTACGAGCAGTACTTC. The V gene is TRBV5-1, the J gene TRBJ2-7; unclear D gene. The CDR3 sequence is 11 residues long. Between the trimmed V and J ends, which lost 4 bases and 1 base, there was a span of 3 bases. Germline V gene data show CDR1 as SGHRS and CDR2 as YFSETQ.

This clone was seen only once. The chain couples TRBV7-3 to TRBJ2-2; 8 nucleotides align to TRBD1. This CDR3 contains 13 residues. Trimming at V came to 4 bases and at J to 5 bases, leaving 0 bases not matched to a gene. Germline assignment: CDR1 SGHTA and CDR2 FQGTGA. CDR3 nucleotides: TGTGCCAGCAGCTGGGACAGGACCGGGGAGCTGTTTTTT. Protein product: CASSWDRTGELFF.

The chain employs TRBV9 and TRBJ2-3, with D possibly TRBD2 on 6 matching bases. This CDR3 is built from 15 residues. Trimming pared 0 bases from V and 4 bases from J, leaving 12 bases between. Germline-derived CDR1 and CDR2 are SGDLS and YYNGEE. This CDR3 is CASSVETGAPDTQYF. In DNA form, the CDR3 reads TGTGCCAGCAGCGTAGAGACGGGAGCGCCAGATACGCAGTATTTT.

The genes are TRBV19 and TRBJ2-1; the D is unclear. Germline lookup yields CDR1 LNHDA and CDR2 SQIVND (reference sequence). The CDR3 extends over 13 amino acids. V was shortened by 4 bases and J by 5 bases, with 9 bases between the two germline ends. CDR3 sequence: CASSTLTHNEQFF. The CDR3 DNA reads TGTGCCAGTAGTACCTTAACACACAATGAGCAGTTCTTC.

The genes are TRBV28 and TRBJ1-2; no definite D call. With 7 bases removed from V and 5 bases from J, the gap between germline ends came to 17 bases. The CDR3 consists of 14 residues. CDR1 MDHEN and CDR2 SYDVKM come from the germline V gene. The CDR3 is CASIRPGSGYGYTF. CDR3 sequence (DNA): TGTGCCAGCATTCGACCGGGAAGCGGATATGGCTACACCTTC.

This rearrangement joins TRBV19 to TRBJ1-1; TRBD1 matches 7 bases. Germline values: CDR1 LNHDA, CDR2 SQIVND (reference sequence). The CDR3 is 16 amino acids. With 3 bases clipped from V and 4 bases from J, the junction kept 11 bases outside the gene matches. The CDR3 DNA reads as TGTGCCAGTAGTATGGACAGGAAGGGGGCAAGCACTGAAGCTTTCTTT. Amino acid sequence: CASSMDRKGASTEAFF.

The chain recombines TRBV19 with TRBJ2-1; 7 bases map to TRBD1. Per germline, CDR1 LNHDA and CDR2 SQIVND (reference sequence). Trimming at V came to 4 bases and at J to 2 bases, leaving 8 bases not matched to a gene. The CDR3 spans 16 residues. CDR3 sequence reads: CASSKQGVKPYNEQFF. The CDR3 nucleotides read TGTGCCAGTAGTAAGCAGGGGGTTAAGCCCTACAATGAGCAGTTCTTC.

The chain is built from TRBV7-9 and TRBJ2-2; 10 bases agree with TRBD2. Germline assignment: CDR1 SEHNR and CDR2 FQNEAQ (reference sequence). The CDR3 covers 15 residues. Trimming cost V 4 bases and J 9 bases; bases outside gene matches: 8. DNA of the CDR3: TGTGCCAGCAGCTCCGGGACTAGCGCGGAGCGGGAGCTGTTTTTT. Its translation is CASSSGTSAERELFF.

The V and J genes are TRBV5-6 and TRBJ1-6; D uncertain. CDR1 and CDR2 (germline): SGHDT, YYEEEE. The germline V and J ends were trimmed by 2 bases and 7 bases, with 13 bases remaining between them. The CDR3 runs to 15 residues. The DNA for the CDR3 is TGTGCCAGCAGCTTTGCGACACTTATGAATTCACCCCTCCACTTT. It codes for CASSFATLMNSPLHF.

The rearrangement joins TRBV7-8 to TRBJ1-5; possibly TRBD1 for D (5 bases). The CDR3 is 14 amino acids. From germline, CDR1 is SGHVS and CDR2 FQNEAQ. The germline V and J ends were trimmed by 3 bases and 4 bases, with 10 bases remaining between them. The CDR3 DNA reads TGTGCCAGCAGCTTTAAGGGGAGGAATCAGCCCCAGCATTTT. Translating gives CASSFKGRNQPQHF.

The genes are TRBV21-1 and TRBJ2-1; whether TRBD2, the table's D call, matches the DNA was not checked. TRBV21-1 is designated a pseudogene. The CDR3 is made up of 15 amino acids. CDR3 protein: CASKRGTPVPHEQFF. DNA for the CDR3: TGTGCCAGCAAGAGAGGGACTCCCGTTCCCCATGAGCAGTTCTTC.

The V call is TRBV7-3, the J call TRBJ2-4; 11 bases align to TRBD2. This CDR3 region has 17 residues. Germline V gene sequence: CDR1 SGHTA, CDR2 FQGTGA. The V and J ends lost 4 bases and 3 bases, in that order; junction bases with no gene match: 8. Here the CDR3 DNA reads TGTGCCAGCAGCTCTGGGGGGCTAGCGGGAGGCAAAAACATTCAGTACTTC. Translating it yields CASSSGGLAGGKNIQYF.

J is TRBJ2-7 and V is TRBV5-1, with TRBD1 identical over 9 bases. Germline V CDR1 and CDR2: SGHRS, YFSETQ. V lost 2 bases, J lost 5 bases, and 14 bases stayed unmatched. This CDR3 spans 17 amino acids. The CDR3 DNA reads TGCGCCAGCAGCTTTTGGCCGCGACAGGGGGACATCAACGAGCAGTACTTC. Encoded protein: CASSFWPRQGDINEQYF. Combining the CDR3 with reference TRBV5-1 and TRBJ2-7 gives the whole variable domain KAGVTQTPRYLIKTRGQQVTLSCSPISGHRSVSWYQQTPGQGLQFLFEYFSETQRNKGNFPGRFSGRQFSNSRSEMNVSTLELGDSALYLCASSFWPRQGDINEQYFGPGTRLTVT.

This clone showed up just a few times. The CDR3 protein is CASGGTAPGELFF. The CDR3 nucleotides read TGTGCCAGCGGGGGGACAGCCCCCGGGGAGCTGTTTTTT. The rearrangement uses TRBV2 and TRBJ2-2; tentative D call: TRBD1 (7 bases). The V gene's germline CDR1 is SNHLY and CDR2 FYNNEI. With 8 bases removed from V and 6 bases from J, the gap between germline ends came to 13 bases. There are 13 residues in the CDR3.

This sequence joins TRBV2 and TRBJ1-2; possibly TRBD1 for D (6 bases). Germline assignment: CDR1 SNHLY and CDR2 FYNNEI. The CDR3 runs 12 residues. V was clipped by 6 bases and J by 8 bases, with 13 bases between them. The DNA for the CDR3 is TGTGCCAGCAGCCTCACAGGGCTGGGCTACACCTTC. Encoded protein: CASSLTGLGYTF. Together with reference TRBV2 and TRBJ1-2, the CDR3 gives the full variable domain: EPEVTQTPSHQVTQMGQEVILRCVPISNHLYFYWYRQILGQKVEFLVSFYNNEISEKSEIFDDQFSVERPDGSNFTLKIRSTKLEDSAMYFCASSLTGLGYTFGSGTRLTVV.

The chain couples TRBV6-1 to TRBJ1-3, with a tentative D call TRBD1 (6 bases). CDR1 is MNHNS and CDR2 is SASEGT in the germline V gene. V was pared by 0 bases and J by 0 bases, with 12 bases between. This CDR3 has 17 residues. Here the CDR3 reads CASSEAQGNGSGNTIYF. CDR3 nucleotides: TGTGCCAGCAGTGAAGCCCAGGGGAACGGCTCTGGAAACACCATATATTTT.

The chain employs TRBV30 and TRBJ2-1, with 7 positions matching TRBD2. With 2 bases clipped from V and 7 bases from J, the junction kept 8 bases outside the gene matches. There are 14 residues in the CDR3. The V gene's germline CDR1 is GTSNPN and CDR2 SVGIG (reference sequence). CDR3 sequence reads: CAWSTMVGGNEQFF. In DNA, the CDR3 is TGTGCCTGGAGTACAATGGTGGGGGGGAATGAGCAGTTCTTC.

The chain carries TRBV29-1 and TRBJ1-5, with D unclear. CDR1 and CDR2 from the germline V gene are SQVTM and ANQGSEA. Trimming stripped 0 bases from V and 8 bases from J, with 8 bases between. The CDR3 is made up of 12 amino acids. The CDR3 loop is CSVEDGGKPQHF. As DNA, the CDR3 is TGCAGCGTTGAAGACGGAGGGAAGCCCCAGCATTTT.

CDR3 bases: TGTGCCAGCAGAACCGGGTTAAGTGGATATAATTCACCCCTCCACTTT. This gives the protein CASRTGLSGYNSPLHF. The chain recombines TRBV2 with TRBJ1-6, with D uncertain. Trimming shortened V by 6 bases and J by 4 bases, and 16 bases separated the two germline ends. The germline gives CDR1 SNHLY, CDR2 FYNNEI. This CDR3 contains 16 residues.

The chain joins TRBV14 to TRBJ2-7, with D possibly TRBD1 on 6 matching bases. CDR1 and CDR2 (germline): SGHDN, FVKESK. The germline V and J ends were trimmed by 0 bases and 3 bases, with 18 bases remaining between them. The length of the CDR3 is 17 residues. CDR3 amino acids: CASSQEGFGLRGYEQYF. DNA of the CDR3: TGTGCCAGCAGCCAAGAAGGGTTCGGACTCAGGGGCTACGAGCAGTACTTC.

The chain is built from TRBV29-1 and TRBJ2-5; D gene uncertain. The CDR3 totals 12 residues. Germline V gives CDR1 SQVTM, CDR2 ANQGSEA. V dropped 4 bases and J dropped 2 bases, with 8 bases sitting between them. As DNA, the CDR3 is TGCAGCGTTGGGTCCCTACAAGAGACCCAGTACTTC. Translating it yields CSVGSLQETQYF. Combining the CDR3 with reference TRBV29-1 and TRBJ2-5 gives the whole variable domain SAVISQKPSRDICQRGTSLTIQCQVDSQVTMMFWYRQQPGQSLTLIATANQGSEATYESGFVIDKFPISRPNLTFSTLTVSNMSPEDSSIYLCSVGSLQETQYFGPGTRLLVL.

The rearrangement joins TRBV11-2 to TRBJ2-2; 7 bases map to TRBD2. The CDR3 loop spans 15 amino acids. CDR1 and CDR2 from the germline V gene are SGHAT and FQNNGV. Trimming took 1 base from V and 3 from J; bases not matched to a gene: 2. The CDR3 is CASSLAGGDTGELFF. Written as DNA, the CDR3 is TGTGCCAGCAGCTTAGCGGGAGGAGACACCGGGGAGCTGTTTTTT.

The table lists this clone with a few counts. This chain joins TRBV2 and TRBJ2-3, with D perhaps TRBD1 (5 bases). CDR1 and CDR2 from the germline V gene are SNHLY and FYNNEI. CDR3 size: 14 residues. The V and J ends lost 7 bases and 6 bases respectively, with 17 bases between them. CDR3 amino acids: CASIEDIRTDTQYF. The CDR3 bases are TGTGCCAGCATCGAGGACATCCGGACCGATACGCAGTATTTT. The variable domain in full, with the rest retrieved from reference TRBV2 and TRBJ2-3, is EPEVTQTPSHQVTQMGQEVILRCVPISNHLYFYWYRQILGQKVEFLVSFYNNEISEKSEIFDDQFSVERPDGSNFTLKIRSTKLEDSAMYFCASIEDIRTDTQYFGPGTRLTVL.

The chain has TRBV18 and TRBJ1-2; 7 bases agree with TRBD1. The length of the CDR3 is 15 residues. Losses at the gene ends were 2 bases for V and 0 bases for J; bases not matched to a gene: 3. Germline CDR1 is KGHSH and CDR2 is LQKENI. The CDR3 reads CASSPRGPTNYGYTF. CDR3 nucleotides: TGTGCCAGCTCACCAAGGGGGCCCACTAACTATGGCTACACCTTC.

V gene TRBV7-2 combines with J gene TRBJ1-4; no definite D call. Germline assignment: CDR1 SGHTA and CDR2 FQGNSA. V was shortened by 0 bases and J by 3 bases, with 8 bases between the two germline ends. This CDR3 contains 15 residues. CDR3 DNA sequence: TGTGCCAGCAGCTTAGCAGGAGGAGCTAATGAAAAACTGTTTTTT. This gives the protein CASSLAGGANEKLFF.

This clone was seen a single time. The V gene is TRBV5-1, the J gene TRBJ2-1; D not resolved. The CDR3 runs to 13 residues. V was trimmed by 4 bases and J by 7 bases, leaving 12 bases between them. Germline CDR1 and CDR2: SGHRS and YFSETQ. CDR3 protein: CASSTPPRNEQFF. Written as DNA, the CDR3 is TGCGCCAGCAGCACCCCTCCGAGGAATGAGCAGTTCTTC.

The chain carries TRBV2 and TRBJ1-2; no firm D call. Germline-derived CDR1 and CDR2 are SNHLY and FYNNEI. The CDR3 extends over 14 amino acids. V lost 7 bases, J lost 1 base, and 13 bases lay in between. The CDR3 region is CASKLLRGNYGYTF. CDR3 bases: TGTGCCAGCAAACTCCTGCGGGGTAACTATGGCTACACCTTC.

The chain recombines TRBV5-1 with TRBJ1-1; D possibly corresponds to TRBD1 (6 bases). Germline-derived CDR1 and CDR2 are SGHRS and YFSETQ. Between the trimmed V and J ends, which lost 0 bases and 1 base, there was a span of 10 bases. The CDR3 sequence is 15 residues long. CDR3 residues: CASSLVIRGNTEAFF. DNA of the CDR3: TGCGCCAGCAGCTTGGTGATCAGGGGGAACACTGAAGCTTTCTTT.